These 11 T cell receptor beta chains were sequenced from one sample in a study of cytomegalovirus exposure and HLA in healthy donors. PCR amplification relied on 60 Vbeta primers (plus 13 Jbeta primers). Clones were read by immunoSEQ multiplex PCR, and TCRdb kept only the in-frame ones, dropping some. The sample lists 150,000 to 200,000 clones; around three quarters were seen once. The sequenced sample was PBMCs. Receptors originate from a male donor in good health and CMV-seronegative.

V usage is TRBV6-1 and J usage is TRBJ1-1, with 7 positions matching TRBD1. The CDR3 runs 16 residues. Germline assignment: CDR1 MNHNS and CDR2 SASEGT. J gave up 0 bases and V 4 bases, and 8 bases lay outside the gene matches. The CDR3 region is CASSGRTGAMNTEAFF. In nucleotides, the CDR3 is TGTGCCAGCAGTGGGCGGACAGGAGCCATGAACACTGAAGCTTTCTTT.

The CDR3 protein is CASRLRGGNSPLHF. The CDR3 region has the DNA TGTGCCAGCAGGCTTCGGGGGGGTAATTCACCCCTCCACTTT. The rearrangement joins TRBV5-6 to TRBJ1-6, with D maybe TRBD1 (5 bases). Germline V gene data show CDR1 as SGHDT and CDR2 as YYEEEE. The V gene lost 5 bases and the J gene lost 6 bases, with 12 bases spanning the gap. This CDR3 is built from 14 residues.

The chain uses TRBV6-6 and TRBJ1-1, with D possibly being TRBD1 (6 bases). The CDR3 is made up of 14 amino acids. From germline, CDR1 is MNHNY and CDR2 SVGAGI (reference sequence). The germline V and J ends were trimmed by 5 bases and 1 base, with 11 bases remaining between them. CDR3 in DNA: TGTGCCAGCAGTAGGGAGGGGGGGAACACTGAAGCTTTCTTT. This encodes CASSREGGNTEAFF.

This chain uses TRBV4-3 with TRBJ2-2; 7 bases line up with TRBD2. Germline lookup yields CDR1 LGHNA and CDR2 YSLEER. The trim removed 0 bases at V and 2 bases at J, leaving 6 bases unmatched. The CDR3 totals 17 residues. DNA for the CDR3: TGCGCCAGCAGCCAAGATCCACGGGGGGTTAACACCGGGGAGCTGTTTTTT. This codes for CASSQDPRGVNTGELFF.

The chain combines TRBV5-6 with TRBJ2-1; D gene ambiguous. V lost 0 bases, J lost 10 bases, and 14 bases lay in between. Germline-derived CDR1 and CDR2 are SGHDT and YYEEEE. The CDR3 totals 14 residues. The DNA for the CDR3 is TGTGCCAGCAGCTTGGTTCGCTCCATCGGGGAGCAGTTCTTC. Protein: CASSLVRSIGEQFF.

The CDR3 nucleotides are TGTGCCAGCAGCATGACGGCCGGGAGCACTGAAGCTTTCTTT. It codes for CASSMTAGSTEAFF. This chain links TRBV7-2 with TRBJ1-1; unclear D gene. The CDR3 has 14 amino acids. Trimming left V 5 bases short and J 4 bases short, with 14 bases between. CDR1 is SGHTA and CDR2 is FQGNSA in the germline V gene. The full variable domain, rest sourced from reference TRBV7-2 and TRBJ1-1, is GAGVSQSPSNKVTEKGKDVELRCDPISGHTALYWYRQSLGQGLEFLIYFQGNSAPDKSGLPSDRFSAERTGGSVSTLTIQRTQQEDSAVYLCASSMTAGSTEAFFGQGTRLTVV.

This chain connects TRBV7-3 to TRBJ1-6, with a tentative D call TRBD1 (6 bases). CDR1 is SGHTA and CDR2 is FQGTGA in the germline V gene. V lost 5 bases to trimming and J lost 7 bases, with 9 bases between them. There are 13 residues in the CDR3. The DNA for the CDR3 is TGTGCCAGCAGCAAAGGGGGAAATTCACCCCTCCACTTT. As protein: CASSKGGNSPLHF.

The chain carries TRBV5-4 and TRBJ2-7; 11 nucleotides line up with TRBD2. From germline, CDR1 is SGHNT and CDR2 YYREEE (reference sequence). V lost 0 bases, J lost 5 bases, and 10 bases stayed unmatched. This CDR3 contains 17 residues. The CDR3 sequence is CASSLGLAGPEWDEQYF. Written as DNA, the CDR3 is TGTGCCAGCAGCTTGGGACTAGCGGGGCCCGAGTGGGACGAGCAGTACTTC.

The gene calls are TRBV9 and TRBJ2-7, with D tentatively TRBD2 (6 bases). Germline V lookup: CDR1 SGDLS, CDR2 YYNGEE. Trimming pared 2 bases from V and 6 bases from J, leaving 15 bases between. This CDR3 is 14 amino acids long. In nucleotides, the CDR3 is TGTGCCAGCAGCGTTAGGGGCTCCGGGGGCGAGCAGTACTTC. It is translated as CASSVRGSGGEQYF.

The chain has TRBV28 and TRBJ1-1, with D possibly being TRBD1 (5 bases). The CDR3 is 14 residues long. V was clipped by 9 bases and J by 0 bases, with 14 bases between them. The germline V gene encodes CDR1 MDHEN and CDR2 SYDVKM. CDR3 region: CASLEQDMNTEAFF. The CDR3 nucleotides are TGTGCCAGTCTAGAACAGGACATGAACACTGAAGCTTTCTTT.

The rearrangement uses TRBV5-5 and TRBJ1-5; 7 bases are shared with TRBD1. J gave up 8 bases and V 5 bases, and 10 bases lay outside the gene matches. The CDR3 spans 14 residues. Germline CDR1 SGHKS, CDR2 YYEKEE (reference sequence). This CDR3 is CASSYAQGKEPQHF. The CDR3 nucleotides are TGTGCCAGCAGTTACGCACAGGGGAAAGAGCCCCAGCATTTT.